Following are 9 T cell receptor beta chains from one sample sequenced in a study of blood T cell repertoires in COVID-19 (dated by TCRdb to the early 2020s). The method behind the library was the immunoSEQ multiplex PCR assay. Held by TCRdb, this immuneACCESS table contains in-frame sequences only and omits some clones. Under half of the omission traces to an unresolved V gene where checked; the cause of the rest is unknown. The sample table shows 120,000 to 150,000 clones, and around 84% are seen once. In total, the top ten clones hold approximately 5% of the sample. What was sequenced was peripheral blood. These receptors were obtained from a human donor in a cohort sampled during active COVID-19.

J is TRBJ1-1 and V is TRBV18; no firm D call. The CDR3 runs to 12 residues. CDR1 and CDR2 (germline): KGHSH, LQKENI. The V end lost 3 bases, the J end lost 8 bases, and 10 bases lay between the germline ends. The CDR3 DNA reads as TGTGCCAGCTCACCCGACGAGGGAGAAGCTTTCTTT. Its protein is CASSPDEGEAFF.

This chain uses TRBV12-3 or TRBV12-4 with TRBJ1-1; D remains unclear. V was pared by 7 bases and J by 6 bases, with 12 bases between. CDR3 size: 12 residues. The chain's CDR3 is CASTADVPEAFF. For the CDR3, the DNA is TGTGCCAGCACCGCAGATGTACCTGAAGCTTTCTTT.

In its sample, this clone was seen a few times. V gene TRBV30 combines with J gene TRBJ1-4; a possible D gene is TRBD1 (6 bases). This CDR3 comprises 11 residues. V lost 5 bases to trimming and J lost 8 bases, with 9 bases between them. Germline V gene lookup returns CDR1 GTSNPN and CDR2 SVGIG (reference sequence). The CDR3 protein is CAWGGQEKLFF. The CDR3, as DNA: TGTGCCTGGGGGGGGCAGGAAAAACTGTTTTTT.

This chain joins TRBV7-9 and TRBJ2-2; D remains ambiguous. There are 15 residues in the CDR3. V was clipped by 1 base and J by 4 bases, with 10 bases between them. From germline, CDR1 is SEHNR and CDR2 FQNEAQ (reference sequence). CDR3 region: CASSLGPVPTGELFF. CDR3 in DNA: TGTGCCAGCAGCTTAGGTCCCGTTCCCACCGGGGAGCTGTTTTTT.

The rearrangement links TRBV5-4 to TRBJ1-1, with D uncertain. V lost 3 bases and J lost 8, with 11 bases in between. CDR1 is SGHNT and CDR2 is YYREEE in the germline V gene (reference sequence). The CDR3 length is 12 residues. The CDR3 sequence is CASSSRGYEAFF. The CDR3 nucleotides read TGTGCCAGCAGCTCCCGGGGTTACGAAGCTTTCTTT.

The chain recombines TRBV14 with TRBJ2-6, with TRBD1 as a possible D gene (5 bases). CDR1 and CDR2 from the germline V gene are SGHDN and FVKESK. Deletions cut 1 base from V and 2 bases from J, with 9 bases between. The CDR3 is 16 amino acids. The CDR3 protein is CASSQAIGAGANVLTF. Written as DNA, the CDR3 is TGTGCCAGCAGCCAAGCGATAGGGGCTGGGGCCAACGTCCTGACTTTC.

This chain uses TRBV29-1 with TRBJ1-2, with D uncertain. Trimming removed 4 bases from V and 8 bases from J, with 14 bases in between. This CDR3 contains 12 residues. Germline CDR1 reads SQVTM; CDR2 reads ANQGSEA. CDR3 region: CSVVRPSRGYTF. The CDR3 nucleotides are TGCAGCGTTGTGCGGCCGAGTCGGGGCTACACCTTC.

To note about this clone: The same CDR3 can be traced to other DNA sequences in this sample. The chain employs TRBV27 and TRBJ1-5; D is possibly TRBD1 (5 bases). The CDR3 spans 13 residues. Germline CDR1 MNHEY, CDR2 SMNVEV (reference sequence). The V and J ends lost 5 bases and 1 base respectively, with 6 bases between them. The CDR3 nucleotides read TGTGCCAGCAGTCAGGGAAGCAATCAGCCCCAGCATTTT. Translated, it gives CASSQGSNQPQHF.

The chain employs TRBV5-4 and TRBJ1-2; 7 nucleotides agree with TRBD1. This CDR3 comprises 13 residues. J was trimmed by 5 bases and V by 0 bases; bases with no gene match: 1. Germline CDR1 reads SGHNT; CDR2 reads YYREEE (reference sequence). Here the CDR3 DNA reads TGTGCCAGCAGCTTGGACAGGGGTTATGGCTACACCTTC. It encodes CASSLDRGYGYTF.